This T cell receptor beta chain was identified in a study of cytomegalovirus exposure and HLA in healthy donors. Study-wide background: HLA-typed donors were the source of about 85 million unique TCRs, which an early data release held. Of all 400 or so donors who were genotyped, roughly 85% belonged to the Caucasian-associated ancestry cluster.

With 60 Vbeta and 13 Jbeta primers, the PCR was carried out. Generated by immunoSEQ multiplex PCR, the TCRdb table keeps only in-frame clones and is missing some. The repertoire consists of some 190,000 clones, with about 81% occurring once and the leading ten covering about 1.8%. The junction had 6 bases not matched to a gene; V was cut back by 6 bases and J by 3 bases. The CDR3 has 15 residues. Germline V gene data show CDR1 as KGHSH and CDR2 as LQKENI. With respect to this clone: The antigen is undetermined.

General study points: The authors considered a cluster of highly shared sequence variants likely to be a sequencing artifact.

The source material was PBMCs. This sequence joins TRBV18 and TRBJ2-2, with 8 bases matching TRBD1. The sequence was collected from a man aged 18 to 35 in good health and CMV-seronegative. CDR3 amino acids: CASSIGTGDTGELFF. DNA of the CDR3: TGTGCCAGCTCCATTGGGACAGGAGACACCGGGGAGCTGTTTTTT.